Listed below are T cell receptor beta chains from one sample, sequenced in a study of cytomegalovirus exposure and HLA in healthy donors. The assay was immunoSEQ multiplex PCR, and TCRdb's table has in-frame clones only and misses some. The sample table includes roughly 79,000 clones. The specimen was PBMCs. The receptors come from a man aged 25-45 years in good health and CMV-seronegative. Both conserved end residues are part of each CDR3. D genes are given only for firm matches. Clone size appears in some rows only: once, few, many, or a class for an expanded clone.

J: TRBJ2-6
D: TRBD2
size: -
V: TRBV29-1
CDR3: CSVAAGEGANVLTF
DNA: TGCAGCGTTGCGGCGGGGGAAGGGGCCAACGTCCTGACTTTC

J: TRBJ1-2
D: -
size: -
V: TRBV5-1
CDR3: CASSPTGVHGYTF
DNA: TGCGCCAGCAGCCCGACGGGAGTTCATGGCTACACCTTC

J: TRBJ1-1
D: -
size: -
V: TRBV18
CDR3: CASSPPWREYVGNTEAFF
DNA: TGTGCCAGCTCACCACCGTGGCGGGAATATGTCGGGAACACTGAAGCTTTCTTT

J: TRBJ2-7
D: TRBD1
size: -
V: TRBV9
CDR3: CASSARGDRGQSAFYEQYF
DNA: TGTGCCAGCAGCGCAAGGGGGGACAGGGGCCAATCCGCTTTCTACGAGCAGTACTTC

J: TRBJ1-2
D: -
size: -
V: TRBV19
CDR3: CASSTYTGSGTYGYTF
DNA: TGTGCCAGTAGTACCTACACAGGGTCCGGTACCTATGGCTACACCTTC

J: TRBJ2-1
D: -
size: -
V: TRBV5-6
CDR3: CASSFERYNEQFF
DNA: TGTGCCAGCAGCTTTGAGCGCTATAATGAGCAGTTCTTC

J: TRBJ2-3
D: TRBD2
size: -
V: TRBV13
CDR3: CASSLGALLGAGAADTQYF
DNA: TGTGCCAGCAGCTTAGGGGCTTTACTTGGAGCGGGGGCAGCAGATACGCAGTATTTT

J: TRBJ2-5
D: TRBD2
size: -
V: TRBV4-1
CDR3: CASSLLAGEQETQYF
DNA: TGCGCCAGCAGCTTACTAGCGGGTGAGCAAGAGACCCAGTACTTC

J: TRBJ2-1
D: -
size: -
V: TRBV7-3
CDR3: CASSRTTGDDEQFF
DNA: TGTGCCAGCAGCCGAACCACGGGGGACGATGAGCAGTTCTTC

J: TRBJ2-5
D: TRBD1
size: -
V: TRBV18
CDR3: CASSPTGGETQYF
DNA: TGTGCCAGCTCACCGACAGGGGGAGAGACCCAGTACTTC

J: TRBJ1-1
D: TRBD1
size: -
V: TRBV6-5
CDR3: CASSFRQGRTEAFF
DNA: TGTGCCAGCAGTTTTAGACAGGGGAGGACTGAAGCTTTCTTT

J: TRBJ1-5
D: TRBD1
size: -
V: TRBV14
CDR3: CASTPGGLGQPQHF
DNA: TGTGCCAGCACCCCAGGGGGTTTAGGCCAGCCCCAGCATTTT

J: TRBJ1-2
D: -
size: -
V: TRBV19
CDR3: CASTTHDQGLNNGYTF
DNA: TGTGCCAGTACCACACACGATCAGGGGCTCAATAATGGCTACACCTTC

J: TRBJ2-7
D: TRBD2
size: -
V: TRBV9
CDR3: CASSVGLARDYEQYF
DNA: TGTGCCAGCAGCGTAGGACTAGCGAGGGACTACGAGCAGTACTTC

J: TRBJ1-3
D: -
size: -
V: TRBV5-5
CDR3: CASSWGGRGNTIYF
DNA: TGTGCCAGCAGCTGGGGGGGGCGCGGAAACACCATATATTTT

J: TRBJ1-1
D: TRBD1
size: -
V: TRBV18
CDR3: CASSLGQVVNTEAFF
DNA: TGTGCCAGCTCACTAGGACAGGTTGTGAACACTGAAGCTTTCTTT

J: TRBJ2-3
D: TRBD2
size: -
V: TRBV28
CDR3: CASSWGRESDTQYF
DNA: TGTGCCAGCAGTTGGGGGAGGGAGTCAGATACGCAGTATTTT

J: TRBJ2-6
D: -
size: medium-sized
V: TRBV7-2
CDR3: CASSFMSGANVLTF
DNA: TGTGCCAGCAGCTTTATGTCTGGGGCCAACGTCCTGACTTTC

J: TRBJ2-3
D: TRBD2
size: -
V: TRBV18
CDR3: CASSPLAGGSTDTQYF
DNA: TGTGCCAGCTCACCCCTAGCGGGAGGGAGTACAGATACGCAGTATTTT